This TCR beta chain appears in the sequencing data of a study of blood T cells in healthy people across ages (dated by TCRdb to 2014 to 2015). Study-level background: In model experiments, template switching captured about one uniquely barcoded TCR beta cDNA molecule for every two T cells. The study measured age-related changes in TCR beta repertoire diversity using deep sequencing normalized with unique cDNA molecular identifiers. Donors were grouped into four age groups: young (average approximately 16 years), middle-aged (less than 40), aged (roughly 67) and long-lived (approximately 81). To avoid experimental bias, donors of different ages were randomly spread across the sequencing lanes. Two additional independent replicas of 1 million unique cDNA reads from the same blood draw were analyzed for two donors (one aged 18 to 30 and one aged 80 or older). Points the paper makes about the study in general: A strong correlation was found between observed TCR beta diversity and the percentage of naive T cells measured by flow cytometry. Since profiling was done on bulk unsorted PBMCs, naive and antigen-experienced compartments could not be conclusively compared. Donor CMV infection status was unknown, potentially confounding age-related changes in expanded clonotypes. Estimates of total diversity based on one million sequenced T cells were considered lower bounds and underestimates. Compared with the aged group, the long-lived group had more naive CD4+ T cells, fewer expanded clones and increased TCR diversity, suggesting age selection. Observed TCR beta diversity per million T cells fell roughly linearly with age, and a significant reduction was already apparent by age roughly 40.

The CDR3 spans 17 residues, from the cysteine through the phenylalanine. The retained sequence is limited to the CDR3, 51 bases, with the frame set at the first base. V sheds 0 bases and J sheds 2 bases, leaving 14 bases between their ends. The germline V gene (reference sequence) specifies DFQATT as CDR1 and SNEGSKA as CDR2. The library was made by 5' RACE. The sequencing machine was an Illumina HiSeq 2500. A second PCR of about 6 to 11 cycles was performed with a sample-barcoded 5' primer and a J-beta primer mix. A template-switch 5' adaptor carrying 12 random nucleotides introduced a unique molecular identifier onto each TCR beta cDNA molecule. At least 2.5 million CDR3-containing paired-end reads were obtained from each sample. All of the RNA was converted into first-strand cDNA using the Mint cDNA synthesis kit, with a TRBC-specific oligonucleotide serving as the primer. All cDNA was treated with uracil-DNA glycosylase and then went through a first 18-cycle PCR with the universal primers M1SS and BC2_uni_R. The study's own analysis went as follows. For normalization, 1 million high-quality reads, each with a distinct molecular identifier, were randomly selected from each sample. Reads with shared molecular identifiers were discarded instead of being binned into consensus sequences. MiTCR, set to a Q25 quality threshold and the strictest error-elimination algorithm, was used for CDR3 identification, clonotype clustering and error correction. A nonparametric unseen species model with Euler transformation was used to estimate lower-bound total TCR beta diversity. Using fastp trimming at Q25 and MiXCR clonotype assembly, TCRdb reanalyzed the public sequencing data and kept in-frame beta chains. For every CDR3 protein sequence, its rows merge into one entry that carries the most common genes and DNA. TCRdb's processing, not the authors', yielded these V and J calls. The sample includes about 1.8 million distinct CDR3 sequences, with about 50% observed a single time. Approximately 2.1% of the sample is held by the ten biggest clonotypes.

Concerning this clonotype itself: There is no known antigen for this receptor. No clone much larger than this one lies a single base away; base qualities are absent.

The donors were 40 or so Caucasian individuals from Russia, aged roughly 6 to 100 years, who were systemically healthy. Roughly 9 milliliters of peripheral blood were drawn from each donor into EDTA-treated Vacutainer tubes. Ficoll-Paque density-gradient centrifugation was used to isolate PBMCs, with at least 7 million per sample. Trizol reagent was used to extract total RNA from PBMCs, with at least 5 micrograms per sample. Naive CD45RAhigh/CD27high T cell percentages were measured by flow cytometry on a PBMC aliquot from every donor. The receptor comes from a woman between 40 and 55 years old in good health. Material for sequencing was blood. This chain is built from TRBV20-1 and TRBJ1-6, with a tentative D gene TRBD1 over 5 matching bases. CDR3 region: CSARDGAGQTYNSPLHF. The nucleotide sequence reads TGCAGTGCTAGAGACGGGGCGGGGCAGACCTATAATTCACCCCTCCACTTT.